This T cell receptor (beta chain) was sequenced during a study of shared clonotypes between healthy human individuals. It was CD45RO-negative cells, positively selected for CCR7, that made up naive CD8 cells, with terminally differentiated effector memory CD45RA+ cells excluded. There are 12 residues in the CDR3. The germline CDR1 and CDR2 sequences are LNHDA and SQIVND (reference sequence). Unmatched junction bases numbered 4, after V lost 6 bases and J lost 8 bases. Clones were read by immunoSEQ multiplex PCR, and TCRdb kept only the in-frame ones, dropping some. The table includes about 2 million clones, about 94% detected once.

V gene TRBV19 combines with J gene TRBJ1-2; TRBD1 matches 9 bases. Sequencing used naive CD8+ T cells sorted from blood. The sequence came from a man aged 18 to 29 in good health. In DNA, the CDR3 is TGTGCCAGTAGCACAGGGGGCACCGGCTACACCTTC. It specifies CASSTGGTGYTF.